This T cell receptor (beta chain) was identified in a study of OX40 agonist ivuxolimab in advanced cancers. Study context: Dose-escalation patients suffered from hepatocellular carcinoma, melanoma, renal cell or head and neck cancer. Among those enrolled, mean age was roughly 55 years (range about 23 to 90) and 70% to 85% were male. Checkpoint inhibitors had been given previously to 40% of patients.

Sequenced by immunoSEQ multiplex PCR; TCRdb stores in-frame clones only, minus some. The data hold approximately 49,000 clones, with roughly 85% observed a single time. The germline gives CDR1 SGHNT, CDR2 YYREEE (reference sequence). Trimming pared 0 bases from V and 2 bases from J, leaving 8 bases between. The CDR3 contains 15 residues. Prior autoimmune disease or systemic immunosuppression barred patients. V gene TRBV5-4 combines with J gene TRBJ1-4; no clear D gene. The input for sequencing was CD4+ or CD8+ T cells sorted from blood, taken in a trial of the OX40 agonist ivuxolimab. The TCR was taken from an adult with an advanced solid tumor such as melanoma, head and neck, liver or kidney cancer. The CDR3 sequence is CASSLADMTNEKLFF. The DNA for the CDR3 is TGTGCCAGCAGCTTGGCCGATATGACTAATGAAAAACTGTTTTTT.